This entry describes one T cell receptor (beta chain). Its antigen is not known. V shed 4 bases, J shed 2 bases, and the junction held 13 bases outside the gene matches. Germline CDR1 reads SGHNT; CDR2 reads YYREEE (reference sequence). There are 19 residues in the CDR3. This entry is derived from a study of T cells in Graves' hyperthyroidism and ophthalmopathy. Looking at the study overall: Sampling of peripheral blood happened at initial diagnosis, prior to any treatment. General study points: Most clonotypes expanded in the thyroid (above 0.001) were also present in blood.

These patients, aged 18 to 65, had recently diagnosed hyperthyroidism lasting under 2 months. Exclusion of patients followed from uncontrolled infection, other autoimmune disease, pregnancy or lactation. The CDR3 regions of TCR beta were amplified from RNA transcripts. The TCR CDR3 first-round RT-PCR relied on the HTBI primer set. MiXCR was run by TCRdb on the multiplex PCR reads, yielding one entry per CDR3 protein. The data contain hundreds of thousands of distinct CDR3 sequences, about 38% of them singletons. This clonotype was sampled from a man in his late teens or twenties with Graves' hyperthyroidism. The genes are TRBV5-4 and TRBJ1-6, with TRBD1 matching over 9 bases. The source material was blood. This CDR3 reads CASSQERDRVATYNSPLHF. In DNA form, the CDR3 reads TGTGCCAGCAGCCAAGAACGGGACAGGGTGGCCACCTATAATTCACCCCTCCACTTT.